What follows are 19 T cell receptor beta chains derived from one specimen sequenced in a study of blood T cells in healthy people across ages. Alongside a J-beta primer mix, a sample-barcoded 5' primer served in a second PCR lasting about 7 to 11 cycles. TCRdb passed the 5' RACE reads through MiXCR, listing each CDR3 protein once. The sample contains around 710,000 distinct CDR3 sequences, roughly two fifths of which appear only once. The sample taken for sequencing was blood. Receptors originate from a woman aged 55-70 years in good health.

This clonotype has ten or more counts. The chain links TRBV9 to TRBJ2-1, with TRBD2 as a possible D gene (6 bases). The germline V gene has CDR1 SGDLS and CDR2 YYNGEE. This CDR3 contains 15 residues. V was pared by 0 bases and J by 5 bases, with 12 bases between. CDR3 loop: CASSVDPSAHNEQFF. In DNA form, the CDR3 reads TGTGCCAGCAGCGTAGATCCTAGCGCCCACAATGAGCAGTTCTTC.

The chain is built from TRBV3-1 and TRBJ1-2, with 9 bases identical to TRBD1. Germline-derived CDR1 and CDR2 are LGHDT and YNNKEL (reference sequence). The CDR3 is 13 amino acids. V lost 1 base, J lost 12 bases, and 6 bases stayed unmatched. The CDR3 region has the DNA TGTGCCAGCAGCCAAGGATCCCGGGACAGGGACACCTTC. Encoded protein: CASSQGSRDRDTF.

The table lists this clonotype with a few counts. The V call is TRBV7-9, the J call TRBJ2-3, with D perhaps matching TRBD1 (5 bases). V dropped 5 bases and J dropped 0 bases, with 9 bases sitting between them. Germline V lookup: CDR1 SEHNR, CDR2 FQNEAQ (reference sequence). The CDR3 contains 14 residues. CDR3 sequence: CASSERGSTDTQYF. The CDR3 nucleotides are TGTGCCAGCAGCGAAAGGGGTAGCACAGATACGCAGTATTTT.

The chain couples TRBV7-2 to TRBJ2-2; unclear D gene. The germline V and J ends were trimmed by 2 bases and 4 bases, with 14 bases remaining between them. This CDR3 region has 16 residues. Germline V gene sequence: CDR1 SGHTA, CDR2 FQGNSA. As DNA, the CDR3 is TGTGCCAGCAGCTTAATCGCTACCGGCCCCACCGGGGAGCTGTTTTTT. It translates to CASSLIATGPTGELFF.

The chain has TRBV27 and TRBJ1-2; D uncertain. Trimming pared 5 bases from V and 7 bases from J, leaving 11 bases between. The germline gives CDR1 MNHEY, CDR2 SMNVEV (reference sequence). CDR3 length: 12 amino acids. The CDR3 DNA sequence: TGTGCCAGCAGTGGGCCGTGGGGTGGCTACACCTTC. Encoded protein: CASSGPWGGYTF.

The rearrangement links TRBV4-3 to TRBJ2-1; 10 bases line up with TRBD2. CDR3 length: 18 residues. Germline-derived CDR1 and CDR2 are LGHNA and YSLEER. V was clipped by 2 bases and J by 5 bases; unmatched bases: 12. This CDR3 is CASSQSSTLAGADNEQFF. In DNA form, the CDR3 reads TGCGCCAGCAGCCAAAGCTCCACGCTAGCGGGAGCGGACAATGAGCAGTTCTTC.

The chain joins TRBV29-1 to TRBJ2-5, with D uncertain. Between the trimmed V and J ends, which lost 7 bases and 2 bases, there was a span of 14 bases. The CDR3 spans 13 residues. Germline CDR1 SQVTM, CDR2 ANQGSEA. The CDR3 sequence is CSAIADGQETQYF. CDR3 nucleotides: TGCAGCGCTATTGCGGACGGACAAGAGACCCAGTACTTC.

This clonotype was detected ten times or more. The rearrangement joins TRBV4-3 to TRBJ2-4; TRBD1 agrees at 8 bases. This CDR3 region has 15 residues. Germline trimming cut 5 bases from V and 6 bases from J; bases unmatched to any gene: 9. Germline V gives CDR1 LGHNA, CDR2 YSLEER. Here the CDR3 DNA reads TGCGCCAGCAGCAGGACAGGGAGTCTGGGAAACATTCAGTACTTC. It encodes CASSRTGSLGNIQYF.

The genes are TRBV3-1 and TRBJ1-6; a weak D match, TRBD1 (5 bases). CDR1 LGHDT and CDR2 YNNKEL come from the germline V gene (reference sequence). V was trimmed by 5 bases and J by 8 bases, leaving 13 bases between them. The CDR3 sequence is 14 residues long. CDR3 nucleotide sequence: TGTGCCAGCAGCGACCAGGGAAGGGATTCACCCCTCCACTTT. It translates to CASSDQGRDSPLHF.

J is TRBJ2-3 and V is TRBV5-1; 10 positions match TRBD2. Germline V CDR1 and CDR2: SGHRS, YFSETQ. Germline trimming cut 2 bases from V and 0 bases from J; bases unmatched to any gene: 3. The CDR3 extends over 16 amino acids. DNA of the CDR3: TGCGCCAGCAGCTTCGCACTAGCGGGAAGCACAGATACGCAGTATTTT. Translating gives CASSFALAGSTDTQYF.

The V and J genes are TRBV3-1 and TRBJ2-7; TRBD2 aligns across 9 bases. V lost 8 bases and J lost 3; bases outside the gene matches: 5. Germline V lookup: CDR1 LGHDT, CDR2 YNNKEL (reference sequence). CDR3 size: 13 residues. The CDR3, as DNA: TGTGCCAGCCAGAAGCGGGGGGACTACGAGCAGTACTTC. Residues: CASQKRGDYEQYF.

This clonotype was seen a few times. The genes are TRBV21-1 and TRBJ1-1; the DNA was not compared with TRBD1, the D call given in the table. TRBV21-1 has pseudogene status. This CDR3 region has 20 residues. CDR3 region: CASSLHSGDREFDGNTEAFF. CDR3 coding DNA: TGTGCCAGCAGCCTTCACTCCGGGGACAGGGAGTTTGATGGGAACACTGAAGCTTTCTTT.

This clonotype was counted between two and nine times. CDR3 coding DNA: TGTGCCAGCTCACCAATGAGTGGAGAAAAACTGTTTTTT. Its translation: CASSPMSGEKLFF. The V call is TRBV18, the J call TRBJ1-4, with D hard to call. From germline, CDR1 is KGHSH and CDR2 LQKENI. This CDR3 contains 13 residues. V gave up 2 bases and J gave up 8 bases, with 9 bases separating them.

CDR3 loop: CASTPGTALAGEYFYNEQYF. CDR3 DNA: TGTGCCAGCACCCCTGGGACGGCTCTAGCGGGAGAATATTTCTACAATGAGCAGTACTTC. This rearrangement joins TRBV9 to TRBJ2-5, with 10 nucleotides matching TRBD2. Germline V gene sequence: CDR1 SGDLS, CDR2 YYNGEE. V dropped 6 bases and J dropped 11; count of bases not matched to a gene: 31. The CDR3 extends over 20 amino acids.

The rearrangement links TRBV5-4 to TRBJ2-2, with D tentatively TRBD1 (6 bases). The V end was cut by 6 bases, the J end by 0 bases, with 6 bases between. The CDR3 contains 13 residues. The germline CDR1 and CDR2 sequences are SGHNT and YYREEE (reference sequence). CDR3 in amino acids: CASNRANTGELFF. The DNA of the CDR3 is TGTGCCAGCAACAGGGCGAACACCGGGGAGCTGTTTTTT.

The V and J genes are TRBV3-1 and TRBJ2-5, with 12 positions matching TRBD2. CDR1 and CDR2 from the germline V gene are LGHDT and YNNKEL (reference sequence). The CDR3 has 16 residues. After removal of 1 base from V and 4 bases from J, the junction contained 4 bases not matched to a gene. In DNA, the CDR3 is TGTGCCAGCAGCCAAGTACTAGCGGGAGGTTCAGAGACCCAGTACTTC. Amino acid sequence: CASSQVLAGGSETQYF.

This clonotype was recorded once. This sequence joins TRBV29-1 and TRBJ2-6, with D possibly TRBD1 on 6 matching bases. The CDR3 runs 15 residues. Between the trimmed V and J ends, which lost 4 bases and 2 bases, there was a span of 12 bases. Germline CDR1 and CDR2: SQVTM and ANQGSEA. CDR3 amino acids: CSVAPNRAGANVLTF. CDR3 nucleotide sequence: TGCAGCGTTGCCCCCAACAGGGCTGGGGCCAACGTCCTGACTTTC.

The chain combines TRBV28 with TRBJ2-7, with 14 bases aligning to TRBD2. Losses at the gene ends were 5 bases for V and 5 bases for J; bases not matched to a gene: 11. Germline V gives CDR1 MDHEN, CDR2 SYDVKM. This CDR3 has 17 amino acids. In DNA, the CDR3 is TGTGCCAGCAGTCCCCGGACTAGCGGGGGGCCCGGGGACGAGCAGTACTTC. Translating it yields CASSPRTSGGPGDEQYF.

This clonotype was observed a few times. The CDR3 reads CASSYAEGEQFF. DNA for the CDR3: TGTGCCAGCAGTTACGCGGAGGGTGAGCAGTTCTTC. The chain couples TRBV6-2 or TRBV6-3 to TRBJ2-1, with D perhaps matching TRBD2 (6 bases). The CDR3 extends over 12 amino acids. Germline V gives CDR1 MNHEY, CDR2 SVGEGT. Trimming removed 2 bases from V and 9 bases from J, with 8 bases in between.